Listed here are 13 T cell receptor beta chains from one sample, sequenced in a study of OX40 agonist ivuxolimab in advanced cancers. Only in-frame clones appear in the TCRdb table, and some are missing; sequencing was by immunoSEQ multiplex PCR. The repertoire holds fewer than 70,000 clones, with around 80% as singletons. The sequences come from CD4+ or CD8+ T cells sorted from blood, collected in a trial of the OX40 agonist ivuxolimab. The receptors stem from an adult with an advanced solid tumor such as melanoma, head and neck, liver or kidney cancer.

V is TRBV5-4 and J is TRBJ2-7, with D perhaps matching TRBD1 (7 bases). The V gene lost 5 bases and the J gene lost 2 bases, with 14 bases spanning the gap. This CDR3 contains 14 residues. Germline V CDR1 and CDR2: SGHNT, YYREEE (reference sequence). The DNA of the CDR3 is TGTGCCAGCAGTCGCAGGGGGGACACCTACGAGCAGTACTTC. Its translation is CASSRRGDTYEQYF. Full variable domain (rest looked up from reference TRBV5-4 and TRBJ2-7): ETGVTQSPTHLIKTRGQQVTLRCSSQSGHNTVSWYQQALGQGPQFIFQYYREEENGRGNFPPRFSGLQFPNYSSELNVNALELDDSALYLCASSRRGDTYEQYFGPGTRLTVT.

The rearrangement joins TRBV5-1 to TRBJ1-3, with a tentative D call TRBD1 (5 bases). Trimming removed 2 bases at V and 4 bases at J, with 13 bases between. The CDR3 length is 15 residues. Germline assignment: CDR1 SGHRS and CDR2 YFSETQ. CDR3 DNA sequence: TGCGCCAGCAGCTTTCAGGGCTATGGCGGAAACACCATATATTTT. The encoded protein is CASSFQGYGGNTIYF.

The chain joins TRBV5-1 to TRBJ2-7; D possibly corresponds to TRBD1 (6 bases). From germline, CDR1 is SGHRS and CDR2 YFSETQ. CDR3 length: 12 residues. V was clipped by 3 bases and J by 3 bases, with 7 bases between them. The DNA for the CDR3 is TGCGCCAGCAGCTCACAGGGCTACGAGCAGTACTTC. Amino acid sequence: CASSSQGYEQYF. Full variable domain (remainder filled in from reference TRBV5-1 and TRBJ2-7): KAGVTQTPRYLIKTRGQQVTLSCSPISGHRSVSWYQQTPGQGLQFLFEYFSETQRNKGNFPGRFSGRQFSNSRSEMNVSTLELGDSALYLCASSSQGYEQYFGPGTRLTVT.

The genes are TRBV7-9 and TRBJ2-2; D might be TRBD2 (5 bases). The germline V gene has CDR1 SEHNR and CDR2 FQNEAQ (reference sequence). This CDR3 has 15 amino acids. V was trimmed by 2 bases and J by 2 bases, leaving 9 bases between them. The CDR3 DNA follows: TGTGCCAGCAGCTTACTTCGGGGAAACACCGGGGAGCTGTTTTTT. This codes for CASSLLRGNTGELFF. The whole variable domain, remainder taken from reference TRBV7-9 and TRBJ2-2, is DTGVSQNPRHKITKRGQNVTFRCDPISEHNRLYWYRQTLGQGPEFLTYFQNEAQLEKSRLLSDRFSAERPKGSFSTLEIQRTEQGDSAMYLCASSLLRGNTGELFFGEGSRLTVL.

CDR3 bases: TGTGCCAGCAGCTTCGGCAGCCAAGAGACCCAGTACTTC. This encodes CASSFGSQETQYF. V is TRBV7-2 and J is TRBJ2-5; D is undetermined. The CDR3 is 13 residues long. The germline V gene encodes CDR1 SGHTA and CDR2 FQGNSA. V lost 3 bases, J lost 1 base, and 6 bases lay in between. The whole variable domain, filled in from reference TRBV7-2 and TRBJ2-5, reads GAGVSQSPSNKVTEKGKDVELRCDPISGHTALYWYRQSLGQGLEFLIYFQGNSAPDKSGLPSDRFSAERTGGSVSTLTIQRTQQEDSAVYLCASSFGSQETQYFGPGTRLLVL.

The chain uses TRBV19 and TRBJ2-4; D is perhaps TRBD1 or TRBD2 (5 bases each). The CDR3 consists of 15 residues. CDR1 and CDR2 (germline): LNHDA, SQIVND (reference sequence). The V end was cut by 5 bases, the J end by 1 base, with 12 bases between. CDR3 DNA sequence: TGTGCCAGTAGTGCGATGGGGGTTGCCAAAAACATTCAGTACTTC. Encoded protein: CASSAMGVAKNIQYF.

The V and J genes are TRBV2 and TRBJ2-7; D gene ambiguous. This CDR3 has 11 amino acids. Trimming cost V 6 bases and J 3 bases, with 6 bases left between them. The germline CDR1 and CDR2 sequences are SNHLY and FYNNEI. The CDR3 DNA sequence: TGTGCCAGCAGCCCCAACTACGAGCAGTACTTC. Amino acid sequence: CASSPNYEQYF.

This chain joins TRBV29-1 and TRBJ1-1; D gene ambiguous. Germline CDR1 and CDR2: SQVTM and ANQGSEA. V was shortened by 4 bases and J by 4 bases, with 1 base between the two germline ends. The CDR3 runs to 9 residues. The CDR3 sequence is CSVATEAFF. CDR3 DNA sequence: TGCAGCGTTGCCACTGAAGCTTTCTTT.

The J gene is TRBJ2-6, the V gene TRBV19; the D gene is possibly TRBD1 (5 bases). This CDR3 has 14 residues. Per the germline V gene, CDR1 is LNHDA and CDR2 is SQIVND (reference sequence). V lost 8 bases to trimming and J lost 4 bases, with 12 bases between them. The CDR3 bases are TGTGCCAGTCTGCAGGGCTCGGGGGCCAACGTCCTGACTTTC. Encoded protein: CASLQGSGANVLTF.

The chain is built from TRBV15 and TRBJ1-5; D unclear. The CDR3 runs 17 residues. Looked up from germline, CDR1 is LNHNV and CDR2 is YYDKDF (reference sequence). V was cut by 3 bases and J by 0 bases, with 15 bases left in between. Written as DNA, the CDR3 is TGTGCCACCAGCAGTGGCTCGGGAGGCGGTAGCAATCAGCCCCAGCATTTT. This gives the protein CATSSGSGGGSNQPQHF.

This chain joins TRBV18 and TRBJ2-6; D remains unclear. V was cut by 2 bases and J by 2 bases, with 4 bases left in between. The CDR3 spans 14 residues. The germline V gene encodes CDR1 KGHSH and CDR2 LQKENI. CDR3 loop: CASSPMAGANVLTF. The CDR3 DNA sequence: TGTGCCAGCTCACCAATGGCTGGGGCCAACGTCCTGACTTTC.

DNA for the CDR3: TGTGCCAGCAGCGAGACTAGCGGGAGGGAGACCCAGTACTTC. It encodes CASSETSGRETQYF. The chain has TRBV9 and TRBJ2-5; 13 bases are a match to TRBD2. Losses at the gene ends were 3 bases for V and 5 bases for J; bases not matched to a gene: 1. This CDR3 is built from 14 residues. CDR1 is SGDLS and CDR2 is YYNGEE in the germline V gene.

The chain joins TRBV9 to TRBJ2-6; D unresolved. Germline V gene data show CDR1 as SGDLS and CDR2 as YYNGEE. The CDR3 is 16 residues long. The germline V and J ends were trimmed by 2 bases and 0 bases, with 9 bases remaining between them. Written as DNA, the CDR3 is TGTGCCAGCAGCGTGTTCTCTGCCTCTGGGGCCAACGTCCTGACTTTC. Translated: CASSVFSASGANVLTF.